The T cell receptor (beta chain) described here comes from a study of shared T cell receptors in the human thymus (dated by TCRdb to the early 2020s). A note on the overall study: The study examined how self-reactive, shared T-cell receptor alpha chains are generated in the human thymus.

Spanning cysteine to phenylalanine, the CDR3 consists of 18 amino acids. Only the CDR3 region is kept as DNA, spanning 54 bases read in frame from base 1. Looking up the germline V gene yields CDR1 MNHNS and CDR2 SASEGT. V is pared back by 1 base and J by 2 bases, with 18 bases lying between the germline termini. The method was the immunoSEQ multiplex PCR assay. The table was pulled from immuneACCESS by TCRdb, which kept in-frame rearrangements only. Such tables lose some clones; where checked, under half of the loss comes from unresolved V genes, and the rest has no known cause. This sample comprises about 660,000 clones, roughly 90% of them detected only once. The top ten constitute 0.0085% to 0.012% of the sample. Worth noting for this clone: Its antigen has not been determined. One base away there is no much larger clone; base qualities are not given.

The same data also contributed to another study, on human thymus T cells. Reported in the second study: Donors were immunologically healthy infants undergoing open corrective cardiac surgery for congenital heart defects in Finland. The thymus tissue came from surgical resects taken out during corrective cardiac surgery. Usage of V and J gene segments appeared to be biased in both the thymic and the peripheral blood repertoires. The related research found that thymic TCR repertoires overlapped highly between unrelated individuals. TCR alpha and beta repertoires from seven to nine infant thymus samples and a few related peripheral blood samples were characterized in the study. Donor ages ranging from about 7 to 250 days were recorded, and 5 to 7 male and two female infants were included in the cohort. Thymocytes were freed from the tissue by mechanical means and kept at -70 degrees C as pellets of roughly 8.5-31 million cells. Genomic DNA was extracted from frozen cell pellets with a QIAsymphony instrument. TCRB and TCRAD loci were amplified from a standardized quantity of quality-controlled genomic DNA using the immunoSEQ multiplex PCR assay. The V(D)J region was spanned by amplicons of a length sufficient to cover the CDR3 and to identify V and J genes. Through the commercial immunoSEQ service, the amplicons were sequenced on an Illumina platform. Primer bias and sequencing errors were corrected using previously described methods, and TCRAD and TCRB definitions followed the IMGT database. Repertoires were analysed with immunoSEQ Analyzer 3.0 and VDJTools, covering basic statistics, V/J segment usage, diversity estimates, rarefaction and pairwise overlap. Chao1, ChaoE, Efron-Thisted, Shannon and inverse Simpson indices were used to estimate diversity, which was also estimated on datasets down-sampled to the smallest sample. Repertoire overlap used strict matching of CDR3 nucleotide sequence, V gene and J gene, with Jaccard-based multidimensional scaling clustering. Thymus samples yielded on average around 850,000 unique TCRB clonotypes, compared with 80,000 to 85,000 from blood samples.

What was sequenced was thymocytes. The clonotype comes from a boy under two years old with a congenital heart defect. Donor details come from another sample of the same person, matched by shared clones. The sequence joins TRBV6-1 to TRBJ1-5; perhaps TRBD1 is the D gene, with 5 bases matching. The CDR3 loop reads CASSEGKREGKGNQPQHF. The DNA sequence reads TGTGCCAGCAGTGAAGGAAAACGGGAGGGGAAGGGCAATCAGCCCCAGCATTTT.